This is a list of T cell receptor beta chains from one sample in a study of technical replicates of blood from a few donors. Sequenced by immunoSEQ multiplex PCR; TCRdb stores in-frame clones only, minus some. The repertoire includes over 90,000 clones, about 96% of them detected once, and more than 0.3% sits in the top ten. The specimen was T cells isolated from PBMCs. These TCRs come from a human donor in good health. The CDR3 runs from the conserved cysteine through the conserved F or W. D genes are given only for firm matches. Size is omitted from some rows. Given values are once, few, many or a class for expanded clones.

cdr3_aa	cdr3_nt	clone_size	d_call	v_call	j_call
CASSQGQGGTYEQYF	TGCGCCAGCAGCCAAGGACAGGGGGGAACCTACGAGCAGTACTTC	NA	TRBD1	TRBV4-3	TRBJ2-7
CASSLAGNEQYF	TGTGCCAGCAGCCTGGCAGGGAACGAGCAGTACTTC	NA	NA	TRBV5-5	TRBJ2-7
CASSYRGFTYEQYF	TGTGCCAGTAGTTACAGGGGATTTACCTACGAGCAGTACTTC	NA	TRBD1	TRBV19	TRBJ2-7
CASSPPVGQSSGNTIYF	TGTGCCAGCTCACCACCGGTGGGACAGAGCTCTGGAAACACCATATATTTT	NA	TRBD1	TRBV18	TRBJ1-3
CASSLGGQNTEAFF	TGTGCCAGCAGTTTAGGAGGCCAGAACACTGAAGCTTTCTTT	NA	NA	TRBV27	TRBJ1-1
CSVEDGGMSYGYTF	TGCAGCGTTGAAGATGGCGGGATGAGCTATGGCTACACCTTC	NA	NA	TRBV29-1	TRBJ1-2
CASSYHTYEQYF	TGTGCCAGCAGCTATCACACCTACGAGCAGTACTTC	NA	NA	TRBV5-4	TRBJ2-7
CASSPSQGTQPQHF	TGTGCCAGTAGTCCATCGCAGGGAACTCAGCCCCAGCATTTT	once	NA	TRBV19	TRBJ1-5
CATSAGLNGELFF	TGTGCCACCAGCGCGGGACTAAACGGGGAGCTGTTTTTT	NA	TRBD2	TRBV15	TRBJ2-2
CASVSDRENQPQHF	TGTGCTAGTGTCTCGGACAGGGAAAATCAGCCCCAGCATTTT	NA	TRBD1	TRBV12-5	TRBJ1-5
CASSLALRGGQETQYF	TGTGCCAGCAGCTTGGCACTGCGGGGGGGACAAGAGACCCAGTACTTC	NA	TRBD2	TRBV5-4	TRBJ2-5
CASSLGQDNEKLFF	TGTGCCAGCAGTTTAGGGCAGGATAATGAAAAACTGTTTTTT	NA	NA	TRBV28	TRBJ1-4
CSVLTGTDLYEQYF	TGCAGCGTTCTAACCGGGACAGACTTATACGAGCAGTACTTC	once	TRBD1	TRBV29-1	TRBJ2-7
CAWSIRENTEAFF	TGTGCCTGGAGTATTAGAGAGAACACTGAAGCTTTCTTT	few	NA	TRBV30	TRBJ1-1
CAISESVTGTEQYF	TGTGCCATCAGTGAGTCGGTGACAGGGACTGAGCAGTACTTC	NA	NA	TRBV10-3	TRBJ2-7
CASSLRAGYSNTGELFF	TGTGCCAGCAGCTTACGCGCAGGGTATTCGAACACCGGGGAGCTGTTTTTT	NA	NA	TRBV7-3	TRBJ2-2
CASSQGRTSGRPPYTQYF	TGTGCCAGCAGCCAAGGCAGGACTAGCGGGAGGCCCCCTTATACGCAGTATTTT	NA	TRBD2	TRBV14	TRBJ2-3
CASSLGGGTQPQHF	TGTGCCAGCAGCTTGGGTGGGGGGACGCAGCCCCAGCATTTT	NA	NA	TRBV5-6	TRBJ1-5
CASSPYSRGLSGELFF	TGTGCCAGCAGTCCATACAGCAGGGGGCTGTCCGGGGAGCTGTTTTTT	once	TRBD1	TRBV27	TRBJ2-2
CASSRPDRGPQPQHF	TGTGCCAGCAGCCGCCCAGACAGGGGGCCTCAGCCCCAGCATTTT	NA	TRBD1	TRBV28	TRBJ1-5
CASSQDRIAGTYNEQFF	TGCGCCAGCAGCCAAGATCGGATAGCGGGAACATACAATGAGCAGTTCTTC	NA	TRBD2	TRBV4-1	TRBJ2-1
CASSITQGISGNTIYF	TGTGCCAGCAGCATCACTCAGGGGATCTCTGGAAACACCATATATTTT	NA	NA	TRBV7-9	TRBJ1-3
CASGTGSEDTQYF	TGTGCCAGCGGCACGGGATCGGAAGATACGCAGTATTTT	NA	NA	TRBV5-6	TRBJ2-3
CARSPVETQYF	TGTGCCAGAAGCCCAGTAGAGACCCAGTACTTC	once	NA	TRBV5-3	TRBJ2-5
CASSIGGGQTEAFF	TGTGCCAGTAGTATTGGAGGAGGGCAGACTGAAGCTTTCTTT	NA	NA	TRBV19	TRBJ1-1
CASTELAGVHEQFF	TGTGCCAGCACCGAACTAGCGGGAGTACACGAGCAGTTCTTC	NA	TRBD2	TRBV27	TRBJ2-1
CASSLGQTYEQYF	TGTGCCAGCAGCTTAGGTCAAACCTACGAGCAGTACTTC	NA	NA	TRBV11-2	TRBJ2-7
CASSSQGATEAFF	TGTGCCAGCAGTTCACAGGGGGCTACTGAAGCTTTCTTT	NA	TRBD1	TRBV2	TRBJ1-1
CASRESGTYSEAFF	TGTGCCAGCAGAGAGTCCGGGACATATAGTGAAGCTTTCTTT	NA	NA	TRBV6-4	TRBJ1-1
CASSVDRSGVPYNEQFF	TGTGCCAGCAGCGTAGACCGCAGCGGGGTTCCTTACAATGAGCAGTTCTTC	NA	TRBD2	TRBV9	TRBJ2-1
CASSGTGSFNEQYF	TGCGCCAGCAGCGGGACAGGGAGTTTCAACGAGCAGTACTTC	NA	TRBD1	TRBV5-1	TRBJ2-7
CASSGPSAGGAFF	TGCGCCAGCAGTGGACCCTCGGCGGGGGGTGCTTTCTTT	NA	NA	TRBV10-1	TRBJ1-1
CASSYGTPTTGGTQYF	TGTGCCAGCAGCTATGGCACACCAACGACAGGGGGTACGCAGTATTTT	once	TRBD1	TRBV27	TRBJ2-3
CASSIGPGQGASTEAFF	TGTGCCAGTAGCATAGGCCCAGGACAGGGGGCTAGCACTGAAGCTTTCTTT	NA	TRBD1	TRBV19	TRBJ1-1
CASSEWLADNQPQHF	TGCGCCAGCAGTGAATGGCTCGCAGACAATCAGCCCCAGCATTTT	NA	NA	TRBV10-2	TRBJ1-5
CASISRVNTEAFF	TGTGCCTCTATCTCACGGGTGAACACTGAAGCTTTCTTT	NA	NA	TRBV6-6	TRBJ1-1
CASTQLGAGDTQYF	TGTGCCAGCACCCAACTAGGCGCCGGAGATACGCAGTATTTT	few	NA	TRBV7-9	TRBJ2-3
CASSRRTGQNTEAFF	TGCGCCAGCAGCCGACGGACAGGGCAGAACACTGAAGCTTTCTTT	NA	TRBD1	TRBV5-1	TRBJ1-1
CASSPPAGPDEQYF	TGTGCCAGCAGCCCTCCGGCAGGGCCGGATGAGCAGTACTTC	NA	NA	TRBV7-9	TRBJ2-7
CASHRYNNEQFF	TGTGCCAGCCACAGATACAACAATGAGCAGTTCTTC	NA	NA	TRBV4-2	TRBJ2-1
CASSQTDSNTGELFF	TGTGCCAGTAGCCAAACGGACAGCAACACCGGGGAGCTGTTTTTT	NA	NA	TRBV19	TRBJ2-2
CASSSLLAGALEQYF	TGTGCCAGCAGCTCCCTTCTAGCGGGAGCCCTCGAGCAGTACTTC	NA	TRBD2	TRBV5-4	TRBJ2-7
CASSAGGSVGQPQHF	TGTGCCAGCAGCGCAGGGGGGAGTGTTGGTCAGCCCCAGCATTTT	NA	TRBD1	TRBV9	TRBJ1-5
CASKELAGVYRSYNEQFF	TGTGCCAGCAAGGAACTAGCGGGCGTTTACCGTTCCTACAATGAGCAGTTCTTC	NA	TRBD2	TRBV28	TRBJ2-1
CASSTPEGTEAFF	TGTGCCAGCAGCACACCGGAGGGCACTGAAGCTTTCTTT	NA	NA	TRBV5-6	TRBJ1-1
CAWSVAGGGETQYF	TGTGCCTGGAGTGTAGCGGGAGGTGGTGAGACCCAGTACTTC	NA	TRBD2	TRBV30	TRBJ2-5
CSVGADWGRSYEQYF	TGCAGCGTTGGAGCCGATTGGGGCCGGAGCTACGAGCAGTACTTC	NA	NA	TRBV29-1	TRBJ2-7
CASSVAPGRDNYGYTF	TGTGCCAGCAGCGTAGCTCCAGGGAGGGATAACTATGGCTACACCTTC	NA	NA	TRBV9	TRBJ1-2
CASSYSGYSGTDTQYF	TGTGCCAGCAGTTATAGTGGCTACTCGGGAACGGATACGCAGTATTTT	once	NA	TRBV6-5	TRBJ2-3
CSAPGQGNEQYF	TGCAGCGCGCCGGGACAGGGGAACGAGCAGTACTTC	NA	TRBD1	TRBV29-1	TRBJ2-7
CASQRQGNEKLFF	TGTGCCAGCCAGAGACAGGGCAATGAAAAACTGTTTTTT	once	TRBD1	TRBV7-2	TRBJ1-4
CASSAGTGYAEQYF	TGTGCCAGCAGTGCCGGGACAGGGTACGCCGAGCAGTACTTC	NA	TRBD1	TRBV6-5	TRBJ2-7
CASSRLNTEAFF	TGTGCCAGCTCCCGTCTGAACACTGAAGCTTTCTTT	NA	NA	TRBV6-5	TRBJ1-1
CASSHPGSGVYNEQFF	TGCGCCAGCAGCCACCCCGGGAGCGGAGTCTACAATGAGCAGTTCTTC	NA	NA	TRBV4-1	TRBJ2-1
CASSLATEGEKNIQYF	TGTGCCAGCAGTTTAGCGACCGAGGGAGAGAAAAACATTCAGTACTTC	NA	NA	TRBV28	TRBJ2-4
CASEPGTGANVLTF	TGTGCCAGTGAACCAGGGACTGGGGCCAACGTCCTGACTTTC	NA	NA	TRBV19	TRBJ2-6
CASSLGLAGNTGELFF	TGTGCCAGCAGCTTAGGTCTAGCGGGGAACACCGGGGAGCTGTTTTTT	once	TRBD2	TRBV7-3	TRBJ2-2